These 5 T cell receptor beta chains came from one sample sequenced in a study of shared clonotypes between healthy human individuals. Method: immunoSEQ multiplex PCR; TCRdb's copy keeps in-frame clones and lacks some. The table shows roughly 1,500,000 clones, with about 98% occurring only once. The sequenced sample consisted of naive CD4+ T cells sorted from blood. Indicated subset: CD45RA+ positively selected. Every receptor here comes from a man aged 30-40 years in good health.

The V gene is TRBV9, the J gene TRBJ1-2, with D possibly being TRBD1 (5 bases). The V gene lost 3 bases and the J gene lost 7 bases, with 13 bases spanning the gap. The CDR3 totals 13 residues. CDR1 SGDLS and CDR2 YYNGEE come from the germline V gene. CDR3 coding DNA: TGTGCCAGCAGCGCCCGAGGGGCTGGTGGCTACACCTTC. It is translated as CASSARGAGGYTF.

As for this clone: In the same sample, other DNA sequences code for this CDR3. The genes are TRBV28 and TRBJ2-5; D uncertain. V gave up 2 bases and J gave up 5 bases, with 9 bases separating them. CDR1 is MDHEN, CDR2 SYDVKM, per germline. CDR3 length: 13 amino acids. The CDR3 coding sequence is TGTGCCAGCAGTTTAGGGGTTGGGGAGACCCAGTACTTC. This encodes CASSLGVGETQYF.

V is TRBV7-9 and J is TRBJ1-5; 7 nucleotides match TRBD1. V shed 1 base and J 3 bases; nucleotides not matched to a gene: 3. CDR3 size: 15 residues. CDR1 is SEHNR, CDR2 FQNEAQ, per germline (reference sequence). The CDR3 DNA is TGTGCCAGCAGCTTAGGGGACAGTACCAATCAGCCCCAGCATTTT. Protein product: CASSLGDSTNQPQHF.

For the CDR3, the DNA is TGTGCCAGCAGAAACCTGGGCGGCCGGGGCTACACCTTC. This translates into CASRNLGGRGYTF. The genes are TRBV6-5 and TRBJ1-2; D gene ambiguous. CDR3 length equals 13 residues. V shed 6 bases and J shed 8 bases, with 16 bases lying between them. Germline CDR1 and CDR2: MNHEY and SVGAGI.

This clone was detected only once. The J gene is TRBJ2-7, the V gene TRBV27; D perhaps matches TRBD1 (5 bases). The V end lost 11 bases, the J end lost 3 bases, and 23 bases lay between the germline ends. This CDR3 is 15 amino acids long. From germline, CDR1 is MNHEY and CDR2 SMNVEV (reference sequence). The CDR3 spells CAASRVGGAFYEQYF. The DNA of the CDR3 is TGTGCCGCAAGCAGGGTGGGCGGAGCCTTCTACGAGCAGTACTTC.